A single sample is the source of the 29 T cell receptor beta chains below, sequenced in a study of T cells in Graves' hyperthyroidism and ophthalmopathy. The CDR3 regions of TCR beta were amplified from RNA transcripts. The primer set for the first-round RT-PCR of the TCR CDR3 was HTBI. TCRdb re-analysed the multiplex PCR reads in MiXCR, keeping a single row per CDR3 protein. The repertoire consists of hundreds of thousands of distinct CDR3 sequences, with about 20% occurring once and the leading ten covering under 55%. Sequencing input: blood. The receptors originated from a woman in her seventies with Graves' ophthalmopathy.

This clonotype was picked up a small number of times. The chain recombines TRBV5-5 with TRBJ2-6; D call uncertain. The length of the CDR3 is 16 residues. V shed 1 base and J shed 4 bases, with 12 bases lying between them. Germline values: CDR1 SGHKS, CDR2 YYEKEE (reference sequence). The CDR3 nucleotides read TGTGCCAGCAGCTTGTACGTCGCCCGAGGGGCCAACGTCCTGACTTTC. Its translation is CASSLYVARGANVLTF.

This clonotype was observed a handful of times. This rearrangement joins TRBV2 to TRBJ1-3; D remains unclear. Trimming removed 7 bases from V and 2 bases from J, with 12 bases in between. This CDR3 comprises 14 residues. From germline, CDR1 is SNHLY and CDR2 FYNNEI. CDR3 in amino acids: CASTSGIAGNTIYF. CDR3 in DNA: TGTGCCAGCACCTCAGGTATTGCTGGAAACACCATATATTTT.

The chain joins TRBV6-2 or TRBV6-3 to TRBJ2-2, with 7 nucleotides matching TRBD1. Germline V CDR1 and CDR2: MNHEY, SVGEGT. V shed 0 bases and J 13 bases; nucleotides not matched to a gene: 20. The CDR3 length is 18 residues. CDR3 residues: CASSYSKSALRDSSLLFF. The CDR3 DNA follows: TGTGCCAGCAGTTACTCGAAGAGTGCTTTGAGGGACAGCTCGTTGCTGTTTTTT.

There are many counts of this clonotype. The V and J genes are TRBV12-3 or TRBV12-4 and TRBJ2-5; 8 nucleotides agree with TRBD2. V lost 7 bases to trimming and J lost 5 bases; unmatched junction nucleotides: 6. The CDR3 runs 13 residues. The CDR3 DNA reads as TGTGCCAGCACCGGGGGGGCGTATGAGACCCAGTACTTC. It is translated as CASTGGAYETQYF.

There are many counts of this clonotype. The genes are TRBV12-3 or TRBV12-4 and TRBJ1-1; no firm D call. Trimming left V 6 bases short and J 5 bases short, with 16 bases between. The CDR3 is 14 amino acids. The CDR3 is CASSPLRPETEAFF. As DNA, the CDR3 is TGTGCCAGCAGCCCTTTGCGACCCGAGACTGAAGCTTTCTTT.

CDR3 DNA: TGTGCCAGCAGCCTCCGGGACGGCTACGAGCAGTACTTC. This gives the protein CASSLRDGYEQYF. V is TRBV7-3 and J is TRBJ2-7, with D perhaps TRBD1 or TRBD2 (5 bases each). V was trimmed by 5 bases and J by 3 bases, leaving 11 bases between them. CDR1 and CDR2 (germline): SGHTA, FQGTGA. The CDR3 has 13 amino acids. Together with reference TRBV7-3 and TRBJ2-7, the CDR3 gives the full variable domain: GAGVSQTPSNKVTEKGKYVELRCDPISGHTALYWYRQSLGQGPEFLIYFQGTGAADDSGLPNDRFFAVRPEGSVSTLKIQRTERGDSAVYLCASSLRDGYEQYFGPGTRLTVT.

This clonotype was picked up many times. J is TRBJ2-5 and V is TRBV28; 10 nucleotides align to TRBD2. The CDR3 is 15 residues long. V was pared by 4 bases and J by 3 bases, with 5 bases of the junction left unmatched. The germline gives CDR1 MDHEN, CDR2 SYDVKM. CDR3 bases: TGTGCCAGCAGTTCCCTAGCGGGAGTAAAAGAGACCCAGTACTTC. It specifies CASSSLAGVKETQYF.

The chain joins TRBV30 to TRBJ1-5; D is uncertain. Trimming shortened V by 4 bases and J by 0 bases, and 10 bases separated the two germline ends. The CDR3 loop spans 14 amino acids. Germline assignment: CDR1 GTSNPN and CDR2 SVGIG (reference sequence). The CDR3 loop is CAWIVQASNQPQHF. The CDR3 nucleotides read TGTGCCTGGATTGTTCAGGCTAGCAATCAGCCCCAGCATTTT.

In this sample, this clonotype turned up many times. V gene TRBV11-2 combines with J gene TRBJ2-2; unclear D gene. The V gene's germline CDR1 is SGHAT and CDR2 FQNNGV. V was shortened by 10 bases and J by 7 bases, with 13 bases between the two germline ends. This CDR3 region has 12 residues. The CDR3 spells CATSGFGGELFF. In DNA form, the CDR3 reads TGTGCCACCTCGGGCTTCGGCGGGGAGCTGTTTTTT.

The gene calls are TRBV28 and TRBJ2-3, with 9 bases matching TRBD1. V lost 7 bases, J lost 4 bases, and 3 bases stayed unmatched. The CDR3 has 13 residues. CDR1 and CDR2 (germline): MDHEN, SYDVKM. The DNA of the CDR3 is TGTGCCAGCAACGGACAGGGGCCAGATACGCAGTATTTT. This sequence encodes CASNGQGPDTQYF.

This clonotype has a count of ten or more. The chain recombines TRBV12-3 or TRBV12-4 with TRBJ1-5, with 7 positions matching TRBD1. This CDR3 contains 14 residues. V lost 6 bases to trimming and J lost 0 bases; unmatched junction nucleotides: 2. The CDR3 nucleotides are TGTGCCAGCAGAGGACAGGATAGCAATCAGCCCCAGCATTTT. Protein: CASRGQDSNQPQHF.

This clonotype occurred once. The chain employs TRBV19 and TRBJ1-2; D is unclear. CDR1 and CDR2 (germline): LNHDA, SQIVND (reference sequence). This CDR3 is 13 amino acids long. Trimming took 7 bases from V and 3 from J, leaving 12 bases between them. The CDR3 nucleotides read TGTGCCAGTAAGCAGGAGATTCACTATGGCTACACCTTC. This codes for CASKQEIHYGYTF.

The chain recombines TRBV7-9 with TRBJ2-7; TRBD2 is a possible D gene (5 bases). CDR1 is SEHNR, CDR2 FQNEAQ, per germline (reference sequence). Trimming removed 0 bases at V and 7 bases at J, with 16 bases between. CDR3 length equals 15 residues. Here the CDR3 DNA reads TGTGCCAGCAGCTTAGCGGACGTCGGCGGGTCTGAGCAGTACTTC. Translated: CASSLADVGGSEQYF. Looking up the rest from reference TRBV7-9 and TRBJ2-7 gives the full variable domain: DTGVSQNPRHKITKRGQNVTFRCDPISEHNRLYWYRQTLGQGPEFLTYFQNEAQLEKSRLLSDRFSAERPKGSFSTLEIQRTEQGDSAMYLCASSLADVGGSEQYFGPGTRLTVT.

This clonotype has just one count. CDR3 region: CASRSRGLENSNQPQHF. CDR3 in DNA: TGTGCCAGCAGATCCAGGGGCCTCGAAAATAGCAATCAGCCCCAGCATTTT. The chain links TRBV28 to TRBJ1-5, with D maybe TRBD1 (6 bases). Trimming removed 6 bases from V and 0 bases from J, with 18 bases in between. This CDR3 region has 17 residues. Germline CDR1 is MDHEN and CDR2 is SYDVKM.

This clonotype was counted between two and nine times. The rearrangement uses TRBV6-1 and TRBJ2-5; 9 nucleotides match TRBD2. Germline CDR1 reads MNHNS; CDR2 reads SASEGT. Trimming cost V 6 bases and J 1 base; bases outside gene matches: 6. This CDR3 is built from 15 residues. CDR3 nucleotide sequence: TGTGCCAGCAGCCAGGGACTAGCCCTCCAAGAGACCCAGTACTTC. Encoded protein: CASSQGLALQETQYF.

This clonotype was seen more than once but under ten times. The V gene is TRBV7-6, the J gene TRBJ2-3, with a possible D match to TRBD1 (6 bases). CDR3 length equals 14 residues. V was clipped by 5 bases and J by 6 bases, with 15 bases between them. The germline CDR1 and CDR2 sequences are SGHVS and FNYEAQ. The CDR3 coding sequence is TGTGCCAGCAGCCGATGGCAGGGGCCGGATACGCAGTATTTT. Translating gives CASSRWQGPDTQYF.

The chain is built from TRBV20-1 and TRBJ2-2; TRBD2 aligns across 10 bases. There are 15 residues in the CDR3. The germline V gene encodes CDR1 DFQATT and CDR2 SNEGSKA (reference sequence). Trimming at V came to 5 bases and at J to 4 bases, leaving 7 bases not matched to a gene. CDR3 DNA sequence: TGCAGTGCTTTACCGGGACTAGCGCCCACCGGGGAGCTGTTTTTT. This sequence encodes CSALPGLAPTGELFF.

In this sample, this clonotype turned up many times. The genes are TRBV7-9 and TRBJ2-3, with 10 bases lining up with TRBD2. The CDR3 is 15 residues long. V dropped 5 bases and J dropped 5; count of bases not matched to a gene: 7. Per the germline V gene, CDR1 is SEHNR and CDR2 is FQNEAQ (reference sequence). As DNA, the CDR3 is TGTGCCAGCAGCCTCGGGCTAGCGGGAGTAGATACGCAGTATTTT. Amino acids: CASSLGLAGVDTQYF.

This clonotype was recorded many times. This sequence joins TRBV29-1 and TRBJ1-2; 7 bases line up with TRBD1. The germline CDR1 and CDR2 sequences are SQVTM and ANQGSEA. J gave up 4 bases and V 5 bases, and 1 base lay outside the gene matches. The CDR3 is made up of 11 amino acids. Here the CDR3 reads CSVWDSYGYTF. In DNA, the CDR3 is TGCAGCGTTTGGGACAGCTATGGCTACACCTTC.

This clonotype was counted a few times. The rearrangement links TRBV30 to TRBJ2-7, with a tentative D call TRBD2 (6 bases). Per the germline V gene, CDR1 is GTSNPN and CDR2 is SVGIG (reference sequence). CDR3 length: 15 amino acids. Trimming took 1 base from V and 3 from J, leaving 16 bases between them. CDR3 in DNA: TGTGCCTGGAGTGGGGGTTGGGCGGGAAACTACGAGCAGTACTTC. Its protein is CAWSGGWAGNYEQYF.

The rearrangement joins TRBV12-3 or TRBV12-4 to TRBJ2-2; 7 bases map to TRBD1. The CDR3 has 15 amino acids. J lost 5 bases, V lost 6 bases, and 9 bases had no gene match. CDR3 sequence (DNA): TGTGCCAGCAGAAATGCAGGGGGTCAAACCGGGGAGCTGTTTTTT. Amino acid sequence: CASRNAGGQTGELFF.

This clonotype was observed a few times. V usage is TRBV20-1 and J usage is TRBJ2-7, with TRBD2 matching 10 bases. The CDR3 totals 13 residues. V gave up 5 bases and J gave up 7 bases; unmatched junction bases: 8. The germline CDR1 and CDR2 sequences are DFQATT and SNEGSKA (reference sequence). In DNA form, the CDR3 reads TGCAGTGCTTCTCCGGGACTAGCGAGTGAGCAGTACTTC. Protein sequence: CSASPGLASEQYF.

This rearrangement joins TRBV25-1 to TRBJ2-4; 7 bases align to TRBD2. After removal of 7 bases from V and 1 base from J, the junction contained 4 bases not matched to a gene. The CDR3 runs to 14 residues. Germline V gene data show CDR1 as MGHDK and CDR2 as SYGVNS. The CDR3 DNA reads TGTGCCAGCACCCGGGGAGGGGCCAAAAACATTCAGTACTTC. Its protein product is CASTRGGAKNIQYF. Based on the CDR3 plus reference TRBV25-1 and TRBJ2-4, the full variable domain is EADIYQTPRYLVIGTGKKITLECSQTMGHDKMYWYQQDPGMELHLIHYSYGVNSTEKGDLSSESTVSRIRTEHFPLTLESARPSHTSQYLCASTRGGAKNIQYFGAGTRLSVL.

V usage is TRBV6-1 and J usage is TRBJ1-2, with D perhaps matching TRBD1 (6 bases). Germline CDR1 MNHNS, CDR2 SASEGT. Trimming took off 7 bases at V and 3 bases at J, with 9 bases between the two ends. The CDR3 covers 12 residues. The CDR3 here is CASNRQDYGYTF. The CDR3 DNA follows: TGTGCCAGCAACCGACAGGACTATGGCTACACCTTC.

This clonotype has ten or more counts. The chain combines TRBV2 with TRBJ2-7; D remains unclear. The CDR3 spans 16 residues. V gave up 1 base and J gave up 2 bases, with 15 bases separating them. Germline V gene sequence: CDR1 SNHLY, CDR2 FYNNEI. Here the CDR3 reads CASSEGSLMTAYEQYF. CDR3 nucleotides: TGTGCCAGCAGTGAAGGGAGTCTCATGACGGCCTACGAGCAGTACTTC.

The chain uses TRBV2 and TRBJ1-2; D is possibly TRBD1 (5 bases). From germline, CDR1 is SNHLY and CDR2 FYNNEI. V lost 3 bases and J lost 3, with 11 bases in between. The CDR3 spans 14 residues. The CDR3 spells CASSDESGYYGYTF. In DNA form, the CDR3 reads TGTGCCAGCAGTGACGAGTCAGGGTACTATGGCTACACCTTC.

A few counts support this clonotype. The chain carries TRBV7-2 and TRBJ2-7; D remains unclear. Germline CDR1 and CDR2: SGHTA and FQGNSA. V was pared by 5 bases and J by 4 bases, with 18 bases between. CDR3 length: 15 amino acids. CDR3 DNA sequence: TGTGCCAGCAGCCGAGACCTTCTCACTTCTTACGAGCAGTACTTC. This gives the protein CASSRDLLTSYEQYF.

This clonotype was picked up many times. The CDR3: CSARNRGQGNYGYTF. DNA for the CDR3: TGCAGTGCTAGGAACAGGGGACAGGGGAACTATGGCTACACCTTC. V gene TRBV20-1 combines with J gene TRBJ1-2; 10 positions match TRBD1. CDR3 length equals 15 residues. V gave up 3 bases and J gave up 2 bases; unmatched junction bases: 6. Per the germline V gene, CDR1 is DFQATT and CDR2 is SNEGSKA (reference sequence).

This clonotype was seen a few times. The V and J genes are TRBV6-1 and TRBJ2-7, with a tentative D call TRBD1 (6 bases). The CDR3 is made up of 11 amino acids. Germline CDR1 reads MNHNS; CDR2 reads SASEGT. Between the trimmed V and J ends, which lost 7 bases and 5 bases, there was a span of 9 bases. CDR3 bases: TGTGCCAGCATGGCAGGGGACGAGCAGTACTTC. Translating gives CASMAGDEQYF.